The 7 T cell receptor beta chains presented below share a single source sample, sequenced in a study of blood T cells in healthy people across ages. Primers used in a second PCR of roughly 6 to 12 cycles were a sample-barcoded 5' primer and a J-beta primer mix. TCRdb redid the calling of the 5' RACE reads with MiXCR, one entry per CDR3 protein. The sample shows around 1,000,000 distinct CDR3 sequences, more than 30% of them seen only once. The source material was blood. The receptors stem from a man aged 18-30 years in good health.

This clonotype was counted only a few times. The chain joins TRBV5-1 to TRBJ2-3, with D unresolved. The CDR3 spans 15 residues. The germline V and J ends were trimmed by 4 bases and 0 bases, with 12 bases remaining between them. Germline V lookup: CDR1 SGHRS, CDR2 YFSETQ. The CDR3 loop is CASSITYSSTDTQYF. DNA of the CDR3: TGCGCCAGCAGCATAACTTACAGTAGCACAGATACGCAGTATTTT.

The chain has TRBV3-1 and TRBJ2-2, with 8 bases fitting TRBD2. CDR3 size: 16 residues. Trimming at V came to 0 bases and at J to 3 bases, leaving 3 bases not matched to a gene. Germline lookup yields CDR1 LGHDT and CDR2 YNNKEL (reference sequence). CDR3 protein: CASSQDYGGDTGELFF. In nucleotides, the CDR3 is TGTGCCAGCAGCCAAGATTACGGGGGGGACACCGGGGAGCTGTTTTTT.

In regard to this clonotype: The junction differs from germline at one of its ends, possibly a read error. V and J are TRBV12-5 and TRBJ2-4; TRBD1 matches 7 bases. Germline V gives CDR1 LGHNT, CDR2 FRNRAP. The CDR3 is 14 residues long. The CDR3 nucleotides are TGTGCTAGTGGCCGTACAGGGGCCTGGGACATTCGGTACTTC. Translating gives CASGRTGAWDIRYF. The variable domain in full, completed from reference TRBV12-5 and TRBJ2-4, reads DARVTQTPRHKVTEMGQEVTMRCQPILGHNTVFWYRQTMMQGLELLAYFRNRAPLDDSGMPKDRFSAEMPDATLATLKIQPSEPRDSAVYFCASGRTGAWDIRYFGAGTRLSVL.

V gene TRBV29-1 combines with J gene TRBJ2-3, with 10 bases fitting TRBD2. V gave up 4 bases and J gave up 4 bases; unmatched junction bases: 14. Germline lookup yields CDR1 SQVTM and CDR2 ANQGSEA. CDR3 size: 17 residues. CDR3 loop: CSVGRTGGLAGADTQYF. The CDR3 coding sequence is TGCAGCGTTGGAAGGACAGGAGGGCTAGCGGGGGCAGATACGCAGTATTTT.

Worth noting for this clonotype: One end of the junction does not line up with germline, which may come from a read error. This chain connects TRBV14 to TRBJ2-7, with 12 bases aligning to TRBD1. The CDR3 is made up of 18 amino acids. Per germline, CDR1 SGHDN and CDR2 FVKESK. CDR3 sequence reads: CASSQESGQGASSYEQYF. CDR3 coding DNA: TGTGCCAGTAGCCAAGAGTCGGGACAGGGGGCTTCCTCCTACGAGCAGTACTTC. The whole variable domain, filled in from reference TRBV14 and TRBJ2-7, reads EAGVTQFPSHSVIEKGQTVTLRCDPISGHDNLYWYRRVMGKEIKFLLHFVKESKQDESGMPNNRFLAERTGGTYSTLKVQPAELEDSGVYFCASSQESGQGASSYEQYFGPGTRLTVT.

This clonotype came up a few times. The rearrangement links TRBV20-1 to TRBJ1-1, with TRBD1 as a possible D gene (5 bases). Trimming removed 6 bases at V and 4 bases at J, with 15 bases between. The V gene's germline CDR1 is DFQATT and CDR2 SNEGSKA (reference sequence). This CDR3 is built from 13 residues. The CDR3 sequence is CSADRGIGTEAFF. The CDR3 bases are TGCAGTGCCGACCGGGGGATAGGCACTGAAGCTTTCTTT.

Many counts were recorded for this clonotype. The chain has TRBV29-1 and TRBJ2-3; D is unresolved. Germline CDR1 and CDR2: SQVTM and ANQGSEA. This CDR3 has 15 amino acids. The ends were cut back, 2 bases at V and 0 bases at J, with 12 bases in the middle. The CDR3 spells CSVEWSGLSTDTQYF. CDR3 in DNA: TGCAGCGTTGAATGGTCAGGCCTCAGCACAGATACGCAGTATTTT.